A single sample gave rise to the 25 T cell receptor beta chains below, sequenced in a study of regulatory T cells in long-lasting Graves disease. Building the TCR beta libraries relied on iRepertoire HTBI primers, and CDR3 regions underwent Arm-PCR. TCRdb passed the multiplex PCR reads through MiXCR, listing each CDR3 protein once. The sample shows around 400,000 distinct CDR3 sequences, about 14% of them seen only once. Time point in this sample: newly diagnosed GD, antithyroid drugs for less than 3 months. Researchers made the TCR library from RNA that was extracted from PBMCs. The source was peripheral blood mononuclear cells (PBMCs), collected at new diagnosis, from a patient treated with antithyroid drugs. These TCRs come from a female donor with Graves disease.

This clonotype was observed at least ten times. The rearrangement uses TRBV27 and TRBJ2-1; TRBD2 matches 14 bases. Germline V CDR1 and CDR2: MNHEY, SMNVEV (reference sequence). CDR3 length: 15 amino acids. Trimming at V came to 3 bases and at J to 7 bases, leaving 2 bases not matched to a gene. CDR3 residues: CASSFGTSGRNEQFF. The DNA for the CDR3 is TGTGCCAGCAGTTTTGGGACTAGCGGGAGAAATGAGCAGTTCTTC.

This clonotype was found many times. The chain links TRBV9 to TRBJ2-1, with D perhaps matching TRBD1 (6 bases). Trimming shortened V by 3 bases and J by 3 bases, and 16 bases separated the two germline ends. Germline V lookup: CDR1 SGDLS, CDR2 YYNGEE. The CDR3 runs 16 residues. The CDR3 bases are TGTGCCAGCAGCGCAGAATCCGGGACATTCTACAATGAGCAGTTCTTC. It codes for CASSAESGTFYNEQFF.

This clonotype was seen repeatedly, ten times or more. This sequence joins TRBV27 and TRBJ2-2, with 12 bases matching TRBD1. The CDR3 totals 16 residues. V was clipped by 3 bases and J by 4 bases; unmatched bases: 3. The germline V gene encodes CDR1 MNHEY and CDR2 SMNVEV (reference sequence). CDR3 nucleotide sequence: TGTGCCAGCAGTTTGGGGGACAGGGGGCCCACCGGGGAGCTGTTTTTT. Protein sequence: CASSLGDRGPTGELFF.

This clonotype was detected ten times or more. J is TRBJ1-2 and V is TRBV12-3 or TRBV12-4, with D unresolved. The CDR3 covers 14 residues. V was cut by 4 bases and J by 5 bases, with 14 bases left in between. The CDR3 nucleotides read TGTGCCAGCAGTTCAGGACTTCCCGCATATGGCTACACCTTC. The encoded protein is CASSSGLPAYGYTF.

In its sample, this clonotype was seen many times. V and J are TRBV12-3 or TRBV12-4 and TRBJ2-5; no definite D call. The CDR3 length is 13 residues. V lost 8 bases and J lost 7, with 17 bases in between. The CDR3 nucleotides read TGTGCCAGCTCCTCTAGGGCCGACGGGACCCAGTACTTC. This gives the protein CASSSRADGTQYF.

About this clonotype: A much larger clone differs from this one at a single base, so this may be a read error. The chain joins TRBV9 to TRBJ1-2, with D possibly matching TRBD1 (6 bases). Germline CDR1 reads SGDLS; CDR2 reads YYNGEE. CDR3 size: 19 residues. CDR3 nucleotides: TGTGCCAGCAGCGGACGAAGACGGGACACCTCCCTTCCTAACTATGACTACACCTTC. Protein product: CASSGRRRDTSLPNYDYTF.

The table lists this clonotype with many counts. In nucleotides, the CDR3 is TGTGCCATCAGTGAGTTACAAGGGGGCACTCAGCCCCAGCATTTT. Translated: CAISELQGGTQPQHF. The chain couples TRBV10-3 to TRBJ1-5; 7 nucleotides match TRBD1. This CDR3 comprises 15 residues. CDR1 and CDR2 (germline): ENHRY, SYGVKD. Germline trimming cut 1 base from V and 6 bases from J; bases unmatched to any gene: 6.

As concerns this clonotype: A much larger clone lies one base from this, so it may be a read error. This chain links TRBV9 with TRBJ1-6, with D possibly being TRBD1 (5 bases). There are 16 residues in the CDR3. The germline V gene encodes CDR1 SGDLS and CDR2 YYNGEE. This CDR3 reads CTSSPGPSSYNSPLHF. In nucleotides, the CDR3 is TGTACCAGCAGCCCAGGGCCCAGCTCCTATAATTCACCCCTCCACTTT.

The chain employs TRBV20-1 and TRBJ2-3, with 8 bases aligning to TRBD2. Germline lookup yields CDR1 DFQATT and CDR2 SNEGSKA (reference sequence). Trimming cost V 0 bases and J 4 bases; bases outside gene matches: 9. CDR3 length: 16 amino acids. CDR3 in DNA: TGCAGTGCTAGAGATCTATTGAGAGCGGGAGCAGATACGCAGTATTTT. Translation: CSARDLLRAGADTQYF.

V and J are TRBV19 and TRBJ1-5, with D hard to call. Trimming pared 7 bases from V and 0 bases from J, leaving 16 bases between. This CDR3 spans 16 amino acids. The germline gives CDR1 LNHDA, CDR2 SQIVND (reference sequence). The CDR3 sequence is CASIAGRFNSNQPQHF. In nucleotides, the CDR3 is TGTGCCAGTATCGCCGGGAGGTTTAATAGCAATCAGCCCCAGCATTTT.

The chain joins TRBV24-1 to TRBJ2-1; 10 nucleotides match TRBD2. This CDR3 has 17 amino acids. Trimming removed 6 bases from V and 4 bases from J; junction bases left unmatched: 11. CDR1 KGHDR and CDR2 SFDVKD come from the germline V gene. CDR3 in DNA: TGTGCCACCAGTCAAAGGAGCGGGAGGGCTTCATACAATGAGCAGTTCTTC. Translation: CATSQRSGRASYNEQFF.

Regarding this clonotype: A junction end diverges from the germline sequence, so it may reflect a read error. DNA for the CDR3: TGTGCCAGAAGTTTAACGGGAGAGACCCAGCACTTC. It codes for CARSLTGETQHF. The gene calls are TRBV7-2 and TRBJ2-4; a weak D match, TRBD2 (6 bases). The CDR3 runs 12 residues. Germline V CDR1 and CDR2: SGHTA, FQGNSA.

The chain recombines TRBV20-1 with TRBJ2-2; 7 bases agree with TRBD1. CDR3 length: 15 residues. With 0 bases clipped from V and 7 bases from J, the junction kept 8 bases outside the gene matches. Looked up from germline, CDR1 is DFQATT and CDR2 is SNEGSKA (reference sequence). The CDR3 spells CSARDREGGGGELFF. Written as DNA, the CDR3 is TGCAGTGCTAGAGATCGGGAAGGGGGCGGCGGGGAGCTGTTTTTT.

A word on this clonotype: A far larger clone is off by one base, so a read error is likely. V gene TRBV7-8 combines with J gene TRBJ2-1; a possible D gene is TRBD2 (6 bases). Trimming left V 5 bases short and J 10 bases short, with 12 bases between. Germline V gene data show CDR1 as SGHVS and CDR2 as FQNEAQ. The CDR3 totals 12 residues. CDR3 residues: CASSDGGSEQFF. CDR3 nucleotide sequence: TGTGCCAGCAGCGATGGAGGGTCCGAGCAGTTCTTC.

The V and J genes are TRBV7-9 and TRBJ1-5; 10 bases line up with TRBD1. The V segment lost 5 bases and the J segment 7 bases; nucleotides outside the gene matches: 14. From germline, CDR1 is SEHNR and CDR2 FQNEAQ (reference sequence). The CDR3 has 17 residues. This CDR3 reads CASSPTGGQGFAQPQHF. CDR3 in DNA: TGTGCCAGCAGCCCCACCGGGGGACAGGGGTTTGCACAGCCCCAGCATTTT.

The V call is TRBV12-3 or TRBV12-4, the J call TRBJ1-2, with TRBD1 matching over 7 bases. There are 15 residues in the CDR3. J lost 4 bases, V lost 3 bases, and 8 bases had no gene match. The CDR3 spells CASSLSEGALYGYTF. CDR3 DNA sequence: TGTGCCAGCAGTTTGTCCGAGGGGGCTCTCTATGGCTACACCTTC.

The CDR3 DNA follows: TGCAGTGCTCCCTACGCCAGGGGCTCTGGGGCCAACGTCCTGACTTTC. It codes for CSAPYARGSGANVLTF. The rearrangement joins TRBV20-1 to TRBJ2-6; tentative D call: TRBD1 (6 bases). The CDR3 has 16 amino acids. Trimming took off 5 bases at V and 0 bases at J, with 14 bases between the two ends. The germline CDR1 and CDR2 sequences are DFQATT and SNEGSKA (reference sequence).

The V and J genes are TRBV5-1 and TRBJ2-3, with 12 bases matching TRBD2. V shed 4 bases, J shed 4 bases, and the junction held 16 bases outside the gene matches. The V gene's germline CDR1 is SGHRS and CDR2 YFSETQ. The CDR3 sequence is 19 residues long. The CDR3 reads CASSLIFSPSGRAADTQYF. The CDR3 DNA follows: TGCGCCAGCAGCCTCATATTCAGCCCTAGCGGGAGGGCCGCAGATACGCAGTATTTT.

The rearrangement joins TRBV11-2 to TRBJ2-3; 9 nucleotides match TRBD1. Trimming cost V 5 bases and J 2 bases; bases outside gene matches: 8. CDR3 length: 16 residues. CDR1 and CDR2 from the germline V gene are SGHAT and FQNNGV. The CDR3 loop is CASSPRTGDFTDTQYF. The DNA of the CDR3 is TGTGCCAGCAGCCCCCGGACAGGGGATTTCACAGATACGCAGTATTTT.

Ten or more counts support this clonotype. The genes are TRBV7-2 and TRBJ1-2, with D uncertain. The length of the CDR3 is 13 residues. Looked up from germline, CDR1 is SGHTA and CDR2 is FQGNSA. V lost 6 bases and J lost 4, with 12 bases in between. Here the CDR3 DNA reads TGTGCCAGCAGTCCGGATGAGGGCTATGGCTACACCTTC. Protein product: CASSPDEGYGYTF.

This clonotype was picked up many times. The rearrangement links TRBV6-1 to TRBJ2-2; 9 nucleotides agree with TRBD1. After removal of 5 bases from V and 5 bases from J, the junction contained 12 bases not matched to a gene. Germline assignment: CDR1 MNHNS and CDR2 SASEGT. The CDR3 length is 17 residues. The CDR3 coding sequence is TGTGCCAGCAGTAGAAACATCCGGGACAGGGAGACCGGGGAGCTGTTTTTT. This gives the protein CASSRNIRDRETGELFF.

This clonotype was picked up many times. The V gene is TRBV7-2, the J gene TRBJ2-7; D ambiguous. In germline, CDR1 is SGHTA, CDR2 FQGNSA. The CDR3 consists of 14 residues. V lost 4 bases, J lost 0 bases, and 10 bases lay in between. The CDR3 reads CASSSRRSSYEQYF. CDR3 in DNA: TGTGCCAGCAGCTCGCGACGTAGCTCCTACGAGCAGTACTTC. The full variable domain, completed using reference TRBV7-2 and TRBJ2-7, is GAGVSQSPSNKVTEKGKDVELRCDPISGHTALYWYRQSLGQGLEFLIYFQGNSAPDKSGLPSDRFSAERTGGSVSTLTIQRTQQEDSAVYLCASSSRRSSYEQYFGPGTRLTVT.

This clonotype has a count of ten or more. The chain combines TRBV29-1 with TRBJ2-7; 8 bases fit TRBD1. J gave up 3 bases and V 1 base, and 14 bases lay outside the gene matches. There are 17 residues in the CDR3. CDR1 SQVTM and CDR2 ANQGSEA come from the germline V gene. CDR3 bases: TGCAGCGTTGAAGCTGAGGGGAATGCAGGGGGCTACTACGAGCAGTACTTC. Amino acid sequence: CSVEAEGNAGGYYEQYF.

This clonotype was detected a few times. The chain carries TRBV12-3 or TRBV12-4 and TRBJ1-4; D is perhaps TRBD1 (5 bases). This CDR3 has 14 amino acids. V was pared by 1 base and J by 8 bases, with 11 bases between. Written as DNA, the CDR3 is TGTGCCAGCAGTTTAGAAGGGGTGCAGGAAAAACTGTTTTTT. Protein product: CASSLEGVQEKLFF.

This clonotype was seen repeatedly, ten times or more. The chain recombines TRBV12-3 or TRBV12-4 with TRBJ1-1; TRBD1 aligns across 10 bases. V dropped 7 bases and J dropped 0; count of bases not matched to a gene: 14. CDR3 size: 18 residues. CDR3 sequence (DNA): TGTGCCAGCACCCCACATGAGACAGGGGGCGGGTTGAACACTGAAGCTTTCTTT. Amino acids: CASTPHETGGGLNTEAFF.